The 10 T cell receptor beta chains presented below share a single source sample, sequenced in a study of OX40 agonist ivuxolimab in advanced cancers. Here immunoSEQ multiplex PCR was the method, and the copy in TCRdb shows in-frame clones only, minus some. The sample records approximately 110,000 clones, around 93% being singletons. The sample here was CD4+ or CD8+ T cells sorted from blood, taken in a trial of the OX40 agonist ivuxolimab. These receptors were obtained from an adult with an advanced solid tumor such as melanoma, head and neck, liver or kidney cancer.

This chain uses TRBV27 with TRBJ1-1; D not certain. Deletions cut 6 bases from V and 0 bases from J, with 17 bases between. This CDR3 is 16 amino acids long. Germline V lookup: CDR1 MNHEY, CDR2 SMNVEV (reference sequence). In nucleotides, the CDR3 is TGTGCCAGCAGCCCACGGCGGTCTTTCATGAACACTGAAGCTTTCTTT. It yields the protein CASSPRRSFMNTEAFF.

The CDR3 reads CASSLLAGEGNNEQFF. As DNA, the CDR3 is TGCGCCAGCAGCCTGTTAGCGGGAGAAGGAAACAATGAGCAGTTCTTC. The V gene is TRBV5-1, the J gene TRBJ2-1; 9 nucleotides match TRBD2. The CDR3 sequence is 16 residues long. Germline V gives CDR1 SGHRS, CDR2 YFSETQ. With 4 bases clipped from V and 5 bases from J, the junction kept 10 bases outside the gene matches.

Only one count was recorded for this clone. CDR3 sequence reads: CASGLGGHEKLFF. The CDR3 DNA reads as TGTGCCAGCGGCCTGGGGGGTCATGAAAAACTGTTTTTT. The chain joins TRBV7-8 to TRBJ1-4; weak D call: TRBD1 (5 bases). The CDR3 consists of 13 residues. V was clipped by 8 bases and J by 6 bases, with 13 bases between them. CDR1 and CDR2 (germline): SGHVS, FQNEAQ.

This rearrangement joins TRBV5-6 to TRBJ1-1; no firm D call. Germline values: CDR1 SGHDT, CDR2 YYEEEE. This CDR3 has 13 amino acids. V was pared by 1 base and J by 5 bases, with 9 bases between. CDR3 nucleotides: TGTGCCAGCAGCTTGAGACGGGGAACTGAAGCTTTCTTT. This sequence encodes CASSLRRGTEAFF.

The count of this clone is one. This chain uses TRBV28 with TRBJ1-2, with TRBD1 as a possible D gene (5 bases). The V gene's germline CDR1 is MDHEN and CDR2 SYDVKM. This CDR3 is built from 14 residues. Trimming removed 2 bases at V and 8 bases at J, with 15 bases between. This CDR3 reads CASSLLMAGKGYTF. CDR3 nucleotides: TGTGCCAGCAGTTTACTTATGGCAGGGAAGGGCTACACCTTC.

The sample holds one count of this clone. V usage is TRBV5-6 and J usage is TRBJ2-7, with 9 nucleotides matching TRBD2. The CDR3 extends over 14 amino acids. V lost 0 bases and J lost 4; bases outside the gene matches: 2. The germline V gene encodes CDR1 SGHDT and CDR2 YYEEEE. The CDR3 bases are TGTGCCAGCAGCTTGGATAGCGGGAGTTACGAGCAGTACTTC. It is translated as CASSLDSGSYEQYF.

V and J are TRBV4-3 and TRBJ2-4; 7 bases line up with TRBD1. From germline, CDR1 is LGHNA and CDR2 YSLEER. With V trimmed by 2 bases and J by 3 bases, 10 bases remained unmatched. The CDR3 is 17 amino acids. The CDR3: CASSQSRDSGFKNIQYF. The CDR3 DNA reads TGCGCCAGCAGCCAATCACGGGACAGCGGTTTCAAAAACATTCAGTACTTC.

This sequence joins TRBV7-3 and TRBJ2-6, with D unclear. Germline V gene data show CDR1 as SGHTA and CDR2 as FQGTGA. The CDR3 loop spans 15 amino acids. Trimming removed 2 bases from V and 0 bases from J, with 5 bases in between. As DNA, the CDR3 is TGTGCCAGCAGCTTAGGGAACTCTGGGGCCAACGTCCTGACTTTC. Translated, it gives CASSLGNSGANVLTF.

The V and J genes are TRBV19 and TRBJ1-1, with D uncertain. Trimming removed 6 bases at V and 4 bases at J, with 15 bases between. Germline CDR1 and CDR2: LNHDA and SQIVND (reference sequence). This CDR3 comprises 14 residues. The CDR3 loop reads CASRGSDQATEAFF. CDR3 sequence (DNA): TGTGCCAGTAGGGGGTCCGACCAAGCCACTGAAGCTTTCTTT. Full variable domain (remainder filled in from reference TRBV19 and TRBJ1-1): DGGITQSPKYLFRKEGQNVTLSCEQNLNHDAMYWYRQDPGQGLRLIYYSQIVNDFQKGDIAEGYSVSREKKESFPLTVTSAQKNPTAFYLCASRGSDQATEAFFGQGTRLTVV.

The chain employs TRBV6-1 and TRBJ1-6; D might be TRBD1 (5 bases). CDR1 MNHNS and CDR2 SASEGT come from the germline V gene. The CDR3 loop spans 15 amino acids. V lost 1 base and J 8 bases, leaving 12 bases between the germline ends. The CDR3 spells CASSEGGAGDSPLHF. The CDR3, as DNA: TGTGCCAGCAGTGAAGGAGGGGCGGGGGATTCACCCCTCCACTTT.